A selection of T cell receptor beta chains follows, all from one sample in a study of OX40 agonist ivuxolimab in advanced cancers. Measured with immunoSEQ multiplex PCR; TCRdb has only the in-frame clones, and not every one. The sample contains more than 45,000 clones, roughly 87% of which appear only once. The sequences come from CD4+ or CD8+ T cells sorted from blood, collected in a trial of the OX40 agonist ivuxolimab. These receptors were taken from an adult with an advanced solid tumor such as melanoma, head and neck, liver or kidney cancer. Both conserved end residues are part of each CDR3. D genes are given only for firm matches. The size of a clone is reported for some rows only, either as once, few or many, or as a class for expanded clones.

>TRBJ1-2|NA|TRBV19|once|15
TGTGCCAGTCTGTCCCCGGGAGTTGTGGGTTTGGTCTACACCTTC
CASLSPGVVGLVYTF
>TRBJ2-3|NA|TRBV27|NA|13
TGTGCCAGCAGTTTATCATCACCAGATACGCAGTATTTT
CASSLSSPDTQYF
>TRBJ2-1|TRBD2|TRBV6-1|NA|17
TGTGCCAGCAGTGAACCGGTGGGGCTAGCGGCGGGGAATGAGCAGTTCTTC
CASSEPVGLAAGNEQFF
>TRBJ2-3|NA|TRBV19|NA|13
TGTGCCAGTAGAATGCTAGCGACAGATACGCAGTATTTT
CASRMLATDTQYF
>TRBJ2-2|NA|TRBV27|NA|13
TGTGCCAGCAGTATGGGGTACACCGGGGAGCTGTTTTTT
CASSMGYTGELFF
>TRBJ1-3|TRBD1|TRBV6-6|NA|13
TGTGCCTCAGGGGGGGGCACTTGGAACACCATATATTTT
CASGGGTWNTIYF
>TRBJ1-1|NA|TRBV6-6|NA|13
TGTGCCAGCACCCTCTCCAAGGGGGCTGAAGCTTTCTTT
CASTLSKGAEAFF
>TRBJ2-7|NA|TRBV30|NA|11
TGTGCCTGGAGTGTACATCTCGAGCAGTACTTC
CAWSVHLEQYF
>TRBJ1-4|NA|TRBV2|NA|13
TGTGCCAGCTCACGCAGGAAGAATGAAAAACTGTTTTTT
CASSRRKNEKLFF
>TRBJ1-5|NA|TRBV9|NA|14
TGTGCCAGCAGCCCAGGCCCCGGCGGGCAGCCCCAGCATTTT
CASSPGPGGQPQHF
>TRBJ2-2|NA|TRBV7-9|NA|15
TGTGCCAGCAGCTTATTGAGAGCGAACACCGGGGAGCTGTTTTTT
CASSLLRANTGELFF
>TRBJ2-2|TRBD1|TRBV4-3|NA|16
TGCGCCAGCAGCCAGGGCCTCCAACAGGGGGTCGGGGAGCTGTTTTTT
CASSQGLQQGVGELFF
>TRBJ1-1|NA|TRBV6-6|NA|13
TGTGCCAGCATTAAACGGGAGAACACTGAAGCTTTCTTT
CASIKRENTEAFF
>TRBJ1-1|NA|TRBV7-3|NA|14
TGTGCCAGCAGCCCCGGGGCAGCCAGTACCGTAGCTTTCTTT
CASSPGAASTVAFF
>TRBJ1-2|NA|TRBV29-1|NA|15
TGCAGCGTTGAAGATTTAGGGGGGGATAACTATGGCTACACCTTC
CSVEDLGGDNYGYTF
>TRBJ2-3|TRBD2|TRBV27|NA|15
TGTGCCAGCAGTTGGGGGACTAGCGGGATGGATACGCAGTATTTT
CASSWGTSGMDTQYF
>TRBJ1-1|TRBD1|TRBV14|NA|14
TGTGCCAGCAGCCAGGGACAGGAGAACACTGAAGCTTTCTTT
CASSQGQENTEAFF
>TRBJ1-2|NA|TRBV10-2|NA|12
TGCGCCAGCAGTGAGTCGACGTATGGCTACACCTTC
CASSESTYGYTF
>TRBJ2-1|NA|TRBV11-3|NA|15
TGTGCCAGCAGCCTCCAGACTGGAGGGGGTGAGGAGCAGTTCTTC
CASSLQTGGGEEQFF
>TRBJ1-5|NA|TRBV6-1|NA|14
TGTGCCAGCAGTGACAGGAGTTTCGATCAGCCCCAGCATTTT
CASSDRSFDQPQHF
>TRBJ2-1|TRBD1|TRBV7-7|once|16
TGTGCTAGCAGCCCGGGACAGGGCCCCTCCTACAATGAGCAGTTCTTC
CASSPGQGPSYNEQFF
>TRBJ1-1|TRBD1|TRBV6-1|NA|15
TGTGCCAGCAGCCCGTACAGGGGGGGGAACACTGAAGCTTTCTTT
CASSPYRGGNTEAFF
>TRBJ1-2|TRBD1|TRBV10-2|NA|12
TGCGCCAGCATGGACAGGGTGGATGGCTACACCTTC
CASMDRVDGYTF
>TRBJ1-6|TRBD1|TRBV27|NA|15
TGTGCCAGCAGTTATGGTACAGGGGGTACTTCACCCCTCCACTTT
CASSYGTGGTSPLHF
>TRBJ2-3|TRBD2|TRBV7-6|NA|16
TGTGCCAGCAGCCCTACCCCAGGACTAGCGCGTGATACGCAGTATTTT
CASSPTPGLARDTQYF
>TRBJ2-1|NA|TRBV28|NA|17
TGTGCCAGCAGACGAAGGGCGGGATGGAGCTCCTACAATGAGCAGTTCTTC
CASRRRAGWSSYNEQFF
>TRBJ1-1|TRBD1|TRBV19|NA|13
TGTGCCAGTAGTTTCGGGACAGAGTCTGAAGCTTTCTTT
CASSFGTESEAFF
>TRBJ1-1|TRBD1|TRBV11-2|NA|14
TGTGCCAGCAGCCTAACAGGGGTGAACACTGAAGCTTTCTTT
CASSLTGVNTEAFF
>TRBJ2-3|NA|TRBV27|NA|14
TGTGCCAGCAGTTCCACTGGTTACACAGATACGCAGTATTTT
CASSSTGYTDTQYF
>TRBJ2-3|NA|TRBV7-9|NA|10
TGTGCCAGCGTCGCCGATACGCAGTATTTT
CASVADTQYF
>TRBJ2-7|TRBD1|TRBV28|NA|14
TGTGCCAGCAGTTTTGGAACCCGTGGGACAGAGTTGTACTTC
CASSFGTRGTELYF
>TRBJ2-7|NA|TRBV6-1|NA|13
TGTGCCAGCACCGGACTCGACGTCCACGAGCAGTACTTC
CASTGLDVHEQYF
>TRBJ1-1|NA|TRBV11-2|NA|12
TGTGCCAGCAGCTTAACCCGGAACGAAGCTTTCTTT
CASSLTRNEAFF
>TRBJ1-1|NA|TRBV6-5|NA|15
TGTGCCAGCAGCGACACCTTGGGGGGGAACACTGAAGCTTTCTTT
CASSDTLGGNTEAFF
>TRBJ2-2|TRBD2|TRBV14|NA|15
TGTGCCAGCAGCCAACTAGCGGAGCGTACCGGGGAGCTGTTTTTT
CASSQLAERTGELFF
>TRBJ1-2|NA|TRBV5-1|NA|15
TGCGCCAGCAGCTTGTCTCAGGGGACCATCTATGGCTACACCTTC
CASSLSQGTIYGYTF
>TRBJ2-2|NA|TRBV27|NA|13
TGTGCCAGCAGTGCCTTTGGCACCGGGGAGCTGTTTTTT
CASSAFGTGELFF
>TRBJ2-5|NA|TRBV11-2|NA|17
TGTGCCAGCAGCTTCCCTTACGGGGGATTCGGGCAAGAGACCCAGTACTTC
CASSFPYGGFGQETQYF
>TRBJ2-1|TRBD1|TRBV4-2|once|15
TGTGCCAGCAGTTCGACAGGGGGCATCTACAATGAGCAGTTCTTC
CASSSTGGIYNEQFF
>TRBJ1-2|NA|TRBV19|NA|14
TGTGCCAGTAGGAAACGGGACGTCCTTGGGGGCTACACCTTC
CASRKRDVLGGYTF
>TRBJ2-5|NA|TRBV19|once|15
TGTGCCAGTAGTGGATCCGGGACAAATCAAGAGACCCAGTACTTC
CASSGSGTNQETQYF
>TRBJ1-1|TRBD1|TRBV29-1|NA|13
TGCAGCGACTTTGGACAGGGTATCACTGAAGCTTTCTTT
CSDFGQGITEAFF
>TRBJ2-2|NA|TRBV29-1|NA|12
TGCAGCGCCATAAGGAACACCGGGGAGCTGTTTTTT
CSAIRNTGELFF
>TRBJ2-5|TRBD1|TRBV11-1|NA|15
TGTGCCAGCAACATAGAGACAGGGGGCTGGGAGACCCAGTACTTC
CASNIETGGWETQYF
>TRBJ2-1|NA|TRBV11-2|NA|16
TGTGCCAGCAGGGTACTTGGGGGGTCCTCCTACAATGAGCAGTTCTTC
CASRVLGGSSYNEQFF
>TRBJ2-1|NA|TRBV7-6|NA|16
TGTGCCAGCAGCTCCTCCATCTTTGACTCCTACAATGAGCAGTTCTTC
CASSSSIFDSYNEQFF
>TRBJ2-1|NA|TRBV9|NA|16
TGTGCCAGCAGCCCCCCGGGGTTCGGCTCCTACAATGAGCAGTTCTTC
CASSPPGFGSYNEQFF
>TRBJ2-5|TRBD1|TRBV13|NA|15
TGTGCCAGCAGCTCCCGGACAGGGGAGGTGGAGACCCAGTACTTC
CASSSRTGEVETQYF
>TRBJ1-2|TRBD1|TRBV9|NA|16
TGTGCCAGCAGGGCCGGGACAGGGGCGTTTAACTATGGCTACACCTTC
CASRAGTGAFNYGYTF
>TRBJ1-2|NA|TRBV28|NA|16
TGTGCCAGCACCGAACCGAGGGTTCAGGGGTTTCGTGGCTACACCTTC
CASTEPRVQGFRGYTF
>TRBJ1-5|NA|TRBV6-1|NA|16
TGTGCCAGCAGTGATTATCAGGGGCGGTGGAATCAGCCCCAGCATTTT
CASSDYQGRWNQPQHF
>TRBJ2-5|NA|TRBV11-2|NA|15
TGTGCCAGCAGCCCGGAGTGGGGGGTAGGGGAGACCCAGTACTTC
CASSPEWGVGETQYF
>TRBJ1-2|NA|TRBV9|NA|14
TGTGCCAGCAGCGCGGGGAACGGGAACTATGGCTACACCTTC
CASSAGNGNYGYTF
>TRBJ2-2|NA|TRBV27|NA|13
TGTGCCAGCAGTTGGATTGGCACCGGGGAGCTGTTTTTT
CASSWIGTGELFF